A selection of T cell receptor beta chains follows, all from one sample in a study of OX40 agonist ivuxolimab in advanced cancers. Sequencing used immunoSEQ multiplex PCR; TCRdb keeps in-frame clones, though not all of them. The table records 60,000 to 80,000 clones, about 80% of them present only once. Source: CD4+ or CD8+ T cells sorted from blood, taken in a trial of the OX40 agonist ivuxolimab. The source is an adult with an advanced solid tumor such as melanoma, head and neck, liver or kidney cancer. CDR3s leave out the opening cysteine and the closing phenylalanine or tryptophan.

v_call,cdr3_aa
TRBV18,ASSPAERGANVLT
TRBV7-2,ASSLVRGRGNTEAF
TRBV11-3,ASSPTPLAGAEETQY
TRBV30,AWGSEGEPTNEKLF
TRBV7-9,ASSPWGSGSTDTQY
TRBV5-6,ASSLDAHYGYT
TRBV5-4,ASSPRDRGSPLH
TRBV6-5,ASRRRGTEAF
TRBV19,ASSIATVQETQY
TRBV7-2,ASSHRDRGEQY
TRBV11-2,ASSLDTGQGTYNSPLH
TRBV6-5,ASIPSGIPEAF
TRBV11-2,ASSQSGGETQY
TRBV7-2,ASSPALRRSSGGSTQY
TRBV5-1,ASSLAGREVFGYT
TRBV5-4,ASSLGGAGPGDEQF
TRBV11-2,ASSLAGLSARVQY
TRBV7-2,ASSFDAVSTDTQY
TRBV19,ASNPDRGTAEAF
TRBV28,ASSLSLYEQY
TRBV6-5,ASSFVGDGYT
TRBV4-1,ASSPGTSEGYGYT
TRBV6-1,ASTRETQY
TRBV6-6,ASSYPGTSQQY
TRBV19,ASSMLPGNTGELF
TRBV5-1,ASSNRDNYEQY
TRBV19,ASSSTGLSSGNTIY
TRBV5-1,ASSKGLGNITFPLRYNEQF
TRBV7-3,ASGLRGNEQF
TRBV27,ASRLIQGAYEQY
TRBV15,ATSRVGGAATGELF
TRBV7-8,ASSSGPQGSYNEQF
TRBV19,ASSNFGTEVKKPQH